Given below is one T cell receptor (beta chain) in context. The antigen remains unidentified. Preparation of the TCRbeta library used unique molecular identifiers. TCRdb reanalysed the PCR reads using MiXCR and keeps one entry per CDR3 protein. The sample contains fewer than 550,000 distinct CDR3 sequences, approximately 10% of which appear only once. The length of the CDR3 is 11 residues. The V gene lost 1 base and the J gene lost 11 bases, with 7 bases spanning the gap. Per germline, CDR1 MGHDK and CDR2 SYGVNS. The source of the sample is a study of T-cell reconstitution after alpha-beta-depleted transplantation in children. Study-wide results and limits: Reports say that about two months after transplant, the alpha-beta T cells came out of several hundred graft clones that had expanded.

The source was PBMCs, mostly from graft donor cells, collected 180 days after TCRalphabeta/CD19-depleted stem cell transplant. This clonotype originated in a female patient aged 2-9 years who had a stem cell transplant for aplastic anemia, so the T cells may come from the graft donor. V gene TRBV25-1 combines with J gene TRBJ2-3; maybe TRBD2 (6 bases). For the CDR3, the DNA is TGTGCCAGCAGTGAATCGGGACTGCAGTATTTT. Translating it yields CASSESGLQYF. The variable domain in full, with the rest retrieved from reference TRBV25-1 and TRBJ2-3, is EADIYQTPRYLVIGTGKKITLECSQTMGHDKMYWYQQDPGMELHLIHYSYGVNSTEKGDLSSESTVSRIRTEHFPLTLESARPSHTSQYLCASSESGLQYFGPGTRLTVL.